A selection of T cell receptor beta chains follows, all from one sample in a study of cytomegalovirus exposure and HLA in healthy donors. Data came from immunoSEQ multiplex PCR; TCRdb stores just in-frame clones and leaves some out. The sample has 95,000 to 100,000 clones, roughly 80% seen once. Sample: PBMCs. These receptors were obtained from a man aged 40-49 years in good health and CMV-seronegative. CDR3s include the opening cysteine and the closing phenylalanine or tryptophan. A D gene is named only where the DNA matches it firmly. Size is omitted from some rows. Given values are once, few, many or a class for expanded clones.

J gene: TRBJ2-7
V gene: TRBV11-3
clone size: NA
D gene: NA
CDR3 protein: CASSLGGGGSYEQYF
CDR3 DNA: TGTGCCAGCAGCTTAGGAGGCGGCGGCTCCTACGAGCAGTACTTC

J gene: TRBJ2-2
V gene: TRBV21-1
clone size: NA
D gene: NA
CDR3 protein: CASSPKILLAGGGGELFF
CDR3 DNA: TGTGCCAGCAGCCCAAAAATATTGCTAGCGGGAGGTGGCGGGGAGCTGTTTTTT

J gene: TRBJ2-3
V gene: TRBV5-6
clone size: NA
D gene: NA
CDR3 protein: CASSVWTATDTQYF
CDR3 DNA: TGTGCCAGCAGCGTTTGGACAGCCACAGATACGCAGTATTTT

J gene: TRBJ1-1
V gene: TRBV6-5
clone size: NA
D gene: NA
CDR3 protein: CASRQGATMNTEAFF
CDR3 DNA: TGTGCCAGCCGGCAGGGCGCTACGATGAACACTGAAGCTTTCTTT

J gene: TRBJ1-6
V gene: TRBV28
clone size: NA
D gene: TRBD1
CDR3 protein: CASSLRGQGTSYNSPLHF
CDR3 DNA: TGTGCCAGCAGTCTGAGGGGGCAGGGTACCTCCTATAATTCACCCCTCCACTTT

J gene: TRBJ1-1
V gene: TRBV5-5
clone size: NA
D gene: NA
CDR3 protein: CASSLVDAEAFF
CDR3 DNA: TGTGCCAGCAGCTTGGTAGACGCGGAGGCTTTCTTT

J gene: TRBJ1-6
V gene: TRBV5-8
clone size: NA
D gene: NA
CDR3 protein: CASSLEQATNSPLHF
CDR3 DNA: TGTGCCAGCAGCTTGGAACAGGCTACAAATTCACCCCTCCACTTT

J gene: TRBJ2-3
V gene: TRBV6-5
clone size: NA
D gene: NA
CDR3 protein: CASSPTWGGDTQYF
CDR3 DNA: TGTGCCAGCAGCCCGACGTGGGGCGGAGATACGCAGTATTTT

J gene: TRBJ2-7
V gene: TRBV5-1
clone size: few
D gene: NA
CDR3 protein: CASSLTWAGEQYF
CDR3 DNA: TGCGCCAGCAGCTTAACTTGGGCGGGGGAGCAGTACTTC

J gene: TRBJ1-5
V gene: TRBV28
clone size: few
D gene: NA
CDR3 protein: CASSLVQRQPQHF
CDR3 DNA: TGTGCCAGCAGTTTGGTGCAGAGGCAGCCCCAGCATTTT

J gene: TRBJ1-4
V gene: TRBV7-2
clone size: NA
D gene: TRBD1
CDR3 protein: CASSLGQGQTTNEKLFF
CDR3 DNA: TGTGCCAGCAGCTTGGGACAGGGCCAAACAACTAATGAAAAACTGTTTTTT

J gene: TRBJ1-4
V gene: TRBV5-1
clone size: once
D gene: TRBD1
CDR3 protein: CASTGTGAEKLFF
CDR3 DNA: TGCGCCAGCACAGGGACAGGGGCGGAAAAACTGTTTTTT

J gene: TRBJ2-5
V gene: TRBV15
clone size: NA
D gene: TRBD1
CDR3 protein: CATSRDMGQQETQYF
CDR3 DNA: TGTGCCACCAGCAGAGATATGGGACAGCAAGAGACCCAGTACTTC

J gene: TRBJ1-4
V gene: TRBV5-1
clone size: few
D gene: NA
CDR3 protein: CASSWVGTNEKLFF
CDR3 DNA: TGCGCCAGCAGCTGGGTCGGGACTAATGAAAAACTGTTTTTT

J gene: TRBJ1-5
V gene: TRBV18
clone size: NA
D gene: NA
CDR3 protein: CASSVGAGQPQHF
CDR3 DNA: TGTGCCAGTTCGGTGGGGGCTGGGCAGCCCCAGCATTTT

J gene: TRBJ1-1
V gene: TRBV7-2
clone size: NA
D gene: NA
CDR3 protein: CASSLEPVLTEAFF
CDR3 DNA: TGTGCCAGCAGCTTAGAGCCGGTACTCACTGAAGCTTTCTTT

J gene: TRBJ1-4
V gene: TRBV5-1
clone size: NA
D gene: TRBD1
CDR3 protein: CASSLGQGGNEKLFF
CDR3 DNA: TGCGCCAGCAGCTTAGGACAGGGGGGAAATGAAAAACTGTTTTTT

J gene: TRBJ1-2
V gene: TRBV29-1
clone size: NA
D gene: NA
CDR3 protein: CSVEGMRDYGYTF
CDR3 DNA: TGCAGCGTTGAGGGGATGAGGGACTATGGCTACACCTTC

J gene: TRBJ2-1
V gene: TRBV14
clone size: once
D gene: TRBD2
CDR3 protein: CASSRSGGSDEQFF
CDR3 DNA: TGTGCCAGCAGTCGTAGCGGGGGGTCGGATGAGCAGTTCTTC

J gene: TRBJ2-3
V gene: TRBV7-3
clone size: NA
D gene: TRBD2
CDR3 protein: CASSSGLRLAGGPGDTQYF
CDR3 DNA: TGTGCCAGCAGCTCCGGACTTCGACTAGCGGGGGGGCCGGGAGATACGCAGTATTTT

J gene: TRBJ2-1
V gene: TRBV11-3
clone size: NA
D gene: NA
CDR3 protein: CASSQLGQYNEQFF
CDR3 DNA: TGTGCCAGCAGCCAGCTTGGACAGTACAATGAGCAGTTCTTC

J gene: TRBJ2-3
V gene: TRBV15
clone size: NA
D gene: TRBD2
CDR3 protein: CATSLTTSADTQYF
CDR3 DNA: TGTGCCACCAGCTTGACGACTAGCGCAGATACGCAGTATTTT

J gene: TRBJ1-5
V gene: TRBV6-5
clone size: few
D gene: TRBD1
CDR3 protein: CASSYSRQGQAPQHF
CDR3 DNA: TGTGCCAGCAGTTACTCGAGACAGGGTCAGGCGCCCCAGCATTTT

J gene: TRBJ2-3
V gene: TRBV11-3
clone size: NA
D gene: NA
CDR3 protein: CASSPAVGLGTSDTQYF
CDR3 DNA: TGTGCCAGCAGCCCTGCGGTGGGTCTTGGTACGTCAGATACGCAGTATTTT

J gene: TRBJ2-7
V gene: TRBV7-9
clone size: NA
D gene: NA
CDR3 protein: CASSSGVHEQYF
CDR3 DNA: TGTGCCAGCAGCTCAGGGGTCCACGAGCAGTACTTC

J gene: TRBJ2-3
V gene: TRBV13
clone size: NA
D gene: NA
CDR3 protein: CASSSLSDTQYF
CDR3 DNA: TGTGCCAGCAGCTCCCTATCCGATACGCAGTATTTT

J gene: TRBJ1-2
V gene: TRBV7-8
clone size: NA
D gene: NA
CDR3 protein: CASSPGRGGGYTF
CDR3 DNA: TGTGCCAGCAGCCCGGGGAGGGGGGGTGGCTACACCTTC

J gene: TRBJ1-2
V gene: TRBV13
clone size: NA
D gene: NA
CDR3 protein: CASSGGTETNYGYTF
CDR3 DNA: TGTGCCAGCAGCGGGGGGACGGAAACTAACTATGGCTACACCTTC

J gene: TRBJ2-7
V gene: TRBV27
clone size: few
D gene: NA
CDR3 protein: CASSLGLTQTYEQYF
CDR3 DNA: TGTGCCAGCAGTTTAGGGCTCACCCAAACCTACGAGCAGTACTTC

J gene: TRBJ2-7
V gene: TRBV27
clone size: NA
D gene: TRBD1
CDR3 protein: CASSDTGGAYYEQYF
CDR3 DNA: TGTGCCAGCAGTGATACAGGGGGCGCATACTACGAGCAGTACTTC

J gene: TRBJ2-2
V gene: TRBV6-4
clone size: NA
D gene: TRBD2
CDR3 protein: CASSIAGGNTGELFF
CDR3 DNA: TGTGCCAGCAGTATAGCGGGAGGGAACACCGGGGAGCTGTTTTTT

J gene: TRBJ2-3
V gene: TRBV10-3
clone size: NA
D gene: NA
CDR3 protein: CAISLAAGGSDTQYF
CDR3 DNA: TGTGCCATCAGCCTCGCCGCAGGCGGGTCAGATACGCAGTATTTT

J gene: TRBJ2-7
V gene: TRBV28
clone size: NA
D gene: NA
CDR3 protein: CASSYQSGYEQYF
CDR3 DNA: TGTGCCAGCAGCTACCAATCGGGCTACGAGCAGTACTTC

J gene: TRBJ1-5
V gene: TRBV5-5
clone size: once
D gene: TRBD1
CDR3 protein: CASSLDGTGDQPQHF
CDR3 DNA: TGTGCCAGCAGCTTGGACGGGACAGGGGATCAGCCCCAGCATTTT

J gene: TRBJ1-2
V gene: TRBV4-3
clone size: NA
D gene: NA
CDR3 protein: CASSQDRGGDGYTF
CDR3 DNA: TGCGCCAGCAGCCAAGACAGGGGCGGAGATGGCTACACCTTC

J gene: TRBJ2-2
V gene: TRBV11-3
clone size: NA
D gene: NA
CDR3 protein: CASSLQGPNTGELFF
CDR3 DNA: TGTGCCAGCAGCTTACAGGGGCCGAACACCGGGGAGCTGTTTTTT

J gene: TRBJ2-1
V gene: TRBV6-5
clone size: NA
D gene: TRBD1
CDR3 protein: CASSYSGTAYNEQFF
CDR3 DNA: TGTGCCAGCAGTTACTCGGGGACAGCTTACAATGAGCAGTTCTTC

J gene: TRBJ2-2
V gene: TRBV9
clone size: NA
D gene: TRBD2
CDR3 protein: CASSAPLAGVDTGELFF
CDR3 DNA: TGTGCCAGCAGCGCGCCACTAGCGGGAGTGGATACCGGGGAGCTGTTTTTT

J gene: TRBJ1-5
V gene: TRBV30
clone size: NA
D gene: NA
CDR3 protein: CAWSVGVGAEPQHF
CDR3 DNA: TGTGCCTGGAGTGTAGGTGTAGGAGCGGAGCCCCAGCATTTT

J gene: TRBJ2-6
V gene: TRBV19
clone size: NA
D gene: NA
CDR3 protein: CASSIGTTSSGANVLTF
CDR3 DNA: TGTGCCAGTAGTATAGGCACCACCAGCTCTGGGGCCAACGTCCTGACTTTC

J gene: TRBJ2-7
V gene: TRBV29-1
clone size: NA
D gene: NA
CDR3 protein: CSVEGEQGHLTYEQYF
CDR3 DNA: TGCAGCGTTGAAGGCGAGCAGGGCCACCTTACCTACGAGCAGTACTTC

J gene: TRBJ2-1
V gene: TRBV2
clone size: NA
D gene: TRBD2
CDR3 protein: CASRGTSGGPSEQFF
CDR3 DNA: TGTGCCAGCAGGGGAACTAGCGGGGGGCCCAGTGAGCAGTTCTTC

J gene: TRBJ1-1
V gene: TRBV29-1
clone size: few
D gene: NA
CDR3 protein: CSVGGSVNTEAFF
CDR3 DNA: TGCAGCGTGGGGGGTTCAGTGAACACTGAAGCTTTCTTT

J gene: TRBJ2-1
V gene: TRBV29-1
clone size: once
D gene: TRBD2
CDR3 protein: CSVVAGGSYNEQFF
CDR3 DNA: TGCAGCGTTGTGGCGGGAGGCTCCTACAATGAGCAGTTCTTC

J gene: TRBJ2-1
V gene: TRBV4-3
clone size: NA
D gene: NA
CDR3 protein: CASSRDRGGYNEQFF
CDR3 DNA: TGCGCCAGCAGCAGGGACCGAGGGGGCTACAATGAGCAGTTCTTC

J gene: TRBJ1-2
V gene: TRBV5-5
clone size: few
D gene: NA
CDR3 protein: CASSLLTGRTPNYGYTF
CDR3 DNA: TGTGCCAGCAGCTTGTTGACAGGTCGAACCCCTAACTATGGCTACACCTTC

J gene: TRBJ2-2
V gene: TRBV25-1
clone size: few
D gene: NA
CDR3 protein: CASRQGRTGELFF
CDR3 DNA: TGTGCCAGCAGGCAGGGGCGCACCGGGGAGCTGTTTTTT

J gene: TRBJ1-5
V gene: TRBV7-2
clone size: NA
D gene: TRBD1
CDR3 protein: CASSSRQGLNQPQHF
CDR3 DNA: TGTGCCAGCAGCTCCCGACAGGGACTCAATCAGCCCCAGCATTTT

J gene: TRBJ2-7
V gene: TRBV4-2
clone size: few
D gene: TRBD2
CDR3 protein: CASSPGGPRKNEQYF
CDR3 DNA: TGTGCCAGCAGCCCGGGGGGGCCAAGAAAAAACGAGCAGTACTTC

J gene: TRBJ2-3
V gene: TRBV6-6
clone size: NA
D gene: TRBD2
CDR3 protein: CASSYSLAEGTDTQYF
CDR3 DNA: TGTGCCAGCAGTTACTCTCTAGCGGAAGGCACAGATACGCAGTATTTT

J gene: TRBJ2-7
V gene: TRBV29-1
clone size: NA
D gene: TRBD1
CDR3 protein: CSVTPGQGYEQYF
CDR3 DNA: TGCAGCGTTACGCCGGGACAGGGTTACGAGCAGTACTTC